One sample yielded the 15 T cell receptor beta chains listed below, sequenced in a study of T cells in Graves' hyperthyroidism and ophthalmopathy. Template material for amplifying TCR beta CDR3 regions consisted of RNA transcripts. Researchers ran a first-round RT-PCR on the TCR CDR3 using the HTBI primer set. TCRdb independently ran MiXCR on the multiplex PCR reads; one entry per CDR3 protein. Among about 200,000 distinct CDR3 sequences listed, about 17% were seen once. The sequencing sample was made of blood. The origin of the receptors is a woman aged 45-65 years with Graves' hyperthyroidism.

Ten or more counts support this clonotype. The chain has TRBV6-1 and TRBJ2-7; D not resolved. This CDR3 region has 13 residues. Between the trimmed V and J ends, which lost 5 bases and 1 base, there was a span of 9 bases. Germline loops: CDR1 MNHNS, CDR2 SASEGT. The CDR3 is CASSRSASYEQYF. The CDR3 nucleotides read TGTGCCAGCAGTCGGAGCGCTTCCTACGAGCAGTACTTC.

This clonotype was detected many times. CDR3 region: CASRIGVGDEQYF. The CDR3 DNA follows: TGTGCCAGCAGAATAGGAGTCGGAGACGAGCAGTACTTC. This chain joins TRBV6-1 and TRBJ2-7; D is uncertain. Germline V gene data show CDR1 as MNHNS and CDR2 as SASEGT. This CDR3 has 13 residues. Trimming pared 6 bases from V and 5 bases from J, leaving 14 bases between.

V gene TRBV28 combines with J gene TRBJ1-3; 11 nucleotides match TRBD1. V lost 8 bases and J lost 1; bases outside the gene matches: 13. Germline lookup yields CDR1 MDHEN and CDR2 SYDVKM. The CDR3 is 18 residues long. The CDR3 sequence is CASGSFGDRGGSGNTIYF. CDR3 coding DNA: TGTGCCAGCGGCTCGTTTGGGGACAGGGGGGGTTCTGGAAACACCATATATTTT.

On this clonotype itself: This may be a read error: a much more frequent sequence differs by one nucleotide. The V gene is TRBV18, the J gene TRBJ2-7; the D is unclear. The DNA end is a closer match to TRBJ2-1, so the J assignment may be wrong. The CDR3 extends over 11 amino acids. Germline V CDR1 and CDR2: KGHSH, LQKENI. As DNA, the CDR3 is TGTGCCAGCTCACAAAACTACGAGCAGTTCTTC. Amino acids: CASSQNYEQFF.

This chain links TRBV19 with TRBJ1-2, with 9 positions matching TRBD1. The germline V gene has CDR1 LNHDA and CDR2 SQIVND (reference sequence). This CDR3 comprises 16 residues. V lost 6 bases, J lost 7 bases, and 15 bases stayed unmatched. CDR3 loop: CASSTRRDRELGGYTF. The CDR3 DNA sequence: TGTGCCAGTAGCACTCGCCGGGACAGGGAATTAGGTGGCTACACCTTC.

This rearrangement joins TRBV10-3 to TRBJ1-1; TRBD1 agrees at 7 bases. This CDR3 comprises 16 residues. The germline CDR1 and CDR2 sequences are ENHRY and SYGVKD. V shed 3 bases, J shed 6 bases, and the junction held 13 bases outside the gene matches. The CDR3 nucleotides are TGTGCCATCAGTGACAACCGGGACAGATTATCACCTGAAGCTTTCTTT. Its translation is CAISDNRDRLSPEAFF.

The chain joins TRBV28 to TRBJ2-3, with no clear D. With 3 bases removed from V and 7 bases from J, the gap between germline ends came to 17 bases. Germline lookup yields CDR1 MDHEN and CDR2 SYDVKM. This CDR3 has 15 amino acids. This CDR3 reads CASSFMETQGYTQYF. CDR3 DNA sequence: TGTGCCAGCAGTTTCATGGAAACCCAAGGTTATACGCAGTATTTT.

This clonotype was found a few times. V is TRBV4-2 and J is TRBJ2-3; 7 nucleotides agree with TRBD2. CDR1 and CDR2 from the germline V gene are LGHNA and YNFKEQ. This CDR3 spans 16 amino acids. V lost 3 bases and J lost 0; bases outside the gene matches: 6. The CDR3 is CASSHEGTTSTDTQYF. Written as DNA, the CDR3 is TGTGCCAGCAGCCACGAAGGGACTACGAGCACAGATACGCAGTATTTT.

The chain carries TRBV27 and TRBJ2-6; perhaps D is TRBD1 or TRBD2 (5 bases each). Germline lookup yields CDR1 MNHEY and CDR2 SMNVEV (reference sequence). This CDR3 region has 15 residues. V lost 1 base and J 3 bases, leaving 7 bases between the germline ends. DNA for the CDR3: TGTGCCAGCAGTTTATGGGGGAATGGGGCCAACGTCCTGACTTTC. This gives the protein CASSLWGNGANVLTF.

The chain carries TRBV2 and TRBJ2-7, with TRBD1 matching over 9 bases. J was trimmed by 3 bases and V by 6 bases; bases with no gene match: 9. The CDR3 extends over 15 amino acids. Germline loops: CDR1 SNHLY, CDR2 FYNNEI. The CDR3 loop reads CASRSPGQGIYEQYF. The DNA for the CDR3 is TGTGCCAGCAGATCACCGGGACAGGGTATCTACGAGCAGTACTTC.

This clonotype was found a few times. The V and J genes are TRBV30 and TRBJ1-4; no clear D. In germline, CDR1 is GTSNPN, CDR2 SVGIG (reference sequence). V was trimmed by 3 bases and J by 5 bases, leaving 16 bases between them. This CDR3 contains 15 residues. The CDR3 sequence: CAWRRSGRENEKLFF. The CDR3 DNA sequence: TGTGCCTGGAGGCGGTCCGGGAGAGAAAATGAAAAACTGTTTTTT.

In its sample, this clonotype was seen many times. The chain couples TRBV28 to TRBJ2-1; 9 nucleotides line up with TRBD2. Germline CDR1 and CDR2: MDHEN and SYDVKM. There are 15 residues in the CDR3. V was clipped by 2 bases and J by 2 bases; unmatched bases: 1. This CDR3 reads CASSLAGGPYNEQFF. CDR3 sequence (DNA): TGTGCCAGCAGTTTAGCGGGAGGGCCCTACAATGAGCAGTTCTTC.

The CDR3 loop is CASSPRVTGGSGETQYF. The CDR3 DNA follows: TGCGCCAGCAGCCCTAGGGTGACAGGGGGGAGTGGTGAGACCCAGTACTTC. V usage is TRBV4-1 and J usage is TRBJ2-5, with 9 bases matching TRBD1. This CDR3 spans 17 amino acids. Germline CDR1 reads MGHRA; CDR2 reads YSYEKL. V shed 4 bases, J shed 5 bases, and the junction held 14 bases outside the gene matches.

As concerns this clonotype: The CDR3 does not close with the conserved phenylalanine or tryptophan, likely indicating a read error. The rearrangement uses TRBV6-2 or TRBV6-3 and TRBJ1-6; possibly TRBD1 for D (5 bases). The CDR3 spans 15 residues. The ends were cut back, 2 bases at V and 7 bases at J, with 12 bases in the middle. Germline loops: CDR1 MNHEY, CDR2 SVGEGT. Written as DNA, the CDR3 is TGTGCCAGCAGTTACGCGGGACGCGAAAATTCACCCCTCCACCTT. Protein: CASSYAGRENSPLHL.

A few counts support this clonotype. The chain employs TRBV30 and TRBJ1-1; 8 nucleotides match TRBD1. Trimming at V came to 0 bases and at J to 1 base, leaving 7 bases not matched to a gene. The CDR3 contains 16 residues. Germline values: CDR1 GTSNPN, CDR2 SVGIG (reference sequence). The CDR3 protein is CAWSVKLGQENTEAFF. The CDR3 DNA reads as TGTGCCTGGAGTGTAAAACTGGGACAGGAGAACACTGAAGCTTTCTTT.